The 20 T cell receptor beta chains below were found in one sample sequenced in a study of T cells in Graves' hyperthyroidism and ophthalmopathy. TCR beta CDR3 regions were amplified from RNA. Researchers ran a first-round RT-PCR on the TCR CDR3 using the HTBI primer set. TCRdb reprocessed the multiplex PCR reads via MiXCR and lists one record per CDR3 protein. This sample has around 490,000 distinct CDR3 sequences; less than 20% occur once, and the top ten carry 47%. Sequences were obtained from blood. These TCRs come from a man aged 40-49 years with Graves' ophthalmopathy.

This clonotype has at least ten counts. The J gene is TRBJ2-3, the V gene TRBV11-2; D gene unclear. This CDR3 has 14 residues. V gave up 4 bases and J gave up 0 bases, with 8 bases separating them. Germline V lookup: CDR1 SGHAT, CDR2 FQNNGV. This CDR3 reads CASSSITSTDTQYF. The DNA of the CDR3 is TGTGCCAGCAGCTCGATAACTAGCACAGATACGCAGTATTTT.

Ten or more counts support this clonotype. V gene TRBV5-1 combines with J gene TRBJ1-2; D is uncertain. The CDR3 is 15 amino acids. Trimming cost V 0 bases and J 2 bases, with 11 bases left between them. Looked up from germline, CDR1 is SGHRS and CDR2 is YFSETQ. The CDR3 DNA reads TGCGCCAGCAGCTTGGGTGGCACCTCGAACTATGGCTACACCTTC. Translating it yields CASSLGGTSNYGYTF.

The J gene is TRBJ1-5, the V gene TRBV6-2 or TRBV6-3, with D maybe TRBD1 (6 bases). Trimming cost V 2 bases and J 3 bases, with 11 bases left between them. CDR1 is MNHEY and CDR2 is SVGEGT in the germline V gene. The CDR3 contains 15 residues. The CDR3 DNA sequence: TGTGCCAGCAGTTACCATAAGGGGGTCAATCAGCCCCAGCATTTT. Translating it yields CASSYHKGVNQPQHF.

This chain links TRBV11-2 with TRBJ2-7; 12 bases fit TRBD2. This CDR3 has 16 residues. V was pared by 5 bases and J by 7 bases, with 12 bases of the junction left unmatched. Germline V lookup: CDR1 SGHAT, CDR2 FQNNGV. The CDR3 nucleotides are TGTGCCAGCAGCCGGACACTAGCGGGAGGTGGAAGGGAGCAGTACTTC. Translated, it gives CASSRTLAGGGREQYF. Full variable domain (rest looked up from reference TRBV11-2 and TRBJ2-7): EAGVAQSPRYKIIEKRQSVAFWCNPISGHATLYWYQQILGQGPKLLIQFQNNGVVDDSQLPKDRFSAERLKGVDSTLKIQPAKLEDSAVYLCASSRTLAGGGREQYFGPGTRLTVT.

The J gene is TRBJ2-2, the V gene TRBV7-6; D is tentatively TRBD1 or TRBD2 (5 bases each). Per germline, CDR1 SGHVS and CDR2 FNYEAQ. The CDR3 has 14 amino acids. Trimming cost V 6 bases and J 1 base, with 9 bases left between them. CDR3 in amino acids: CASSWGMNTGELFF. In DNA, the CDR3 is TGTGCCAGCAGTTGGGGGATGAACACCGGGGAGCTGTTTTTT.

The V call is TRBV12-3 or TRBV12-4, the J call TRBJ2-1, with D perhaps being TRBD1 or TRBD2 (5 bases each). V lost 4 bases and J lost 5, with 9 bases in between. CDR3 size: 13 residues. This CDR3 reads CASSWVGDNEQFF. The CDR3, as DNA: TGTGCCAGCAGTTGGGTGGGGGACAATGAGCAGTTCTTC.

This clonotype occurred many times. The chain couples TRBV7-9 to TRBJ2-1; D is possibly TRBD2 (5 bases). Germline V gene data show CDR1 as SEHNR and CDR2 as FQNEAQ (reference sequence). This CDR3 is built from 15 residues. Trimming removed 5 bases at V and 0 bases at J, with 11 bases between. The CDR3 DNA is TGTGCCAGCAGCCAGAGCGGCATCTCCTACAATGAGCAGTTCTTC. Translating gives CASSQSGISYNEQFF. Filled out from reference TRBV7-9 and TRBJ2-1, the complete variable domain reads DTGVSQNPRHKITKRGQNVTFRCDPISEHNRLYWYRQTLGQGPEFLTYFQNEAQLEKSRLLSDRFSAERPKGSFSTLEIQRTEQGDSAMYLCASSQSGISYNEQFFGPGTRLTVL.

The rearrangement links TRBV6-2 or TRBV6-3 to TRBJ1-6, with TRBD1 as a possible D gene (5 bases). Trimming shortened V by 8 bases and J by 7 bases, and 12 bases separated the two germline ends. The CDR3 extends over 13 amino acids. Germline CDR1 is MNHEY and CDR2 is SVGEGT. DNA of the CDR3: TGTGCCAGCTGGGGACGGCGAAATTCACCCCTCCACTTT. It specifies CASWGRRNSPLHF.

Comments on this clonotype: This sequence may be a read error, since a much larger clone differs from it by one base. The chain is built from TRBV18 and TRBJ2-1, with D unclear. Germline assignment: CDR1 KGHSH and CDR2 LQKENI. The CDR3 totals 13 residues. The CDR3 DNA reads as TGTGCCAGCTCGGAAGGTTACTACAGTGAGCAGTTCTTC. Residues: CASSEGYYSEQFF.

This clonotype appeared many times. The rearrangement links TRBV6-1 to TRBJ1-6, with 7 bases that match TRBD1. The V and J ends lost 10 bases and 7 bases, in that order; junction bases with no gene match: 10. The CDR3 consists of 14 residues. The germline gives CDR1 MNHNS, CDR2 SASEGT. CDR3 bases: TGTGCCACCTCGGGAGGGACAGTCAATTCACCCCTCCACTTT. It yields the protein CATSGGTVNSPLHF.

This clonotype has only a few counts. This chain connects TRBV27 to TRBJ2-1; D call uncertain. This CDR3 contains 13 residues. Trimming took off 6 bases at V and 5 bases at J, with 11 bases between the two ends. Looked up from germline, CDR1 is MNHEY and CDR2 is SMNVEV (reference sequence). CDR3 nucleotide sequence: TGTGCCAGCAGACCCGGACGGAACAATGAGCAGTTCTTC. Encoded protein: CASRPGRNNEQFF.

The J gene is TRBJ1-1, the V gene TRBV29-1, with D maybe TRBD1 (5 bases). CDR1 and CDR2 from the germline V gene are SQVTM and ANQGSEA. CDR3 size: 11 residues. Trimming removed 6 bases at V and 8 bases at J, with 13 bases between. The CDR3 DNA reads TGCAGCGTAGGACCGGGACTGGAAGCTTTCTTT. Translation gives CSVGPGLEAFF. The full variable domain, rest sourced from reference TRBV29-1 and TRBJ1-1, is SAVISQKPSRDICQRGTSLTIQCQVDSQVTMMFWYRQQPGQSLTLIATANQGSEATYESGFVIDKFPISRPNLTFSTLTVSNMSPEDSSIYLCSVGPGLEAFFGQGTRLTVV.

The chain uses TRBV7-6 and TRBJ2-5; weak D call: TRBD2 (5 bases). The CDR3 runs 14 residues. The germline CDR1 and CDR2 sequences are SGHVS and FNYEAQ. The ends were cut back, 1 base at V and 5 bases at J, with 11 bases in the middle. The CDR3 protein is CASSLDFGEETQYF. The CDR3 DNA follows: TGTGCCAGCAGCTTAGATTTCGGGGAGGAGACCCAGTACTTC. The full variable domain, its missing parts supplied by reference TRBV7-6 and TRBJ2-5, is GAGVSQSPRYKVTKRGQDVALRCDPISGHVSLYWYRQALGQGPEFLTYFNYEAQQDKSGLPNDRFSAERPEGSISTLTIQRTEQRDSAMYRCASSLDFGEETQYFGPGTRLLVL.

The chain uses TRBV9 and TRBJ2-3, with D possibly TRBD1 on 6 matching bases. This CDR3 region has 14 residues. Trimming took off 4 bases at V and 3 bases at J, with 12 bases between the two ends. Germline V CDR1 and CDR2: SGDLS, YYNGEE. The CDR3 sequence is CASSSHQGTDTQYF. CDR3 DNA: TGTGCCAGCAGCTCCCACCAGGGGACAGATACGCAGTATTTT. The entire variable domain, with the rest obtained from reference TRBV9 and TRBJ2-3, is as follows: DSGVTQTPKHLITATGQRVTLRCSPRSGDLSVYWYQQSLDQGLQFLIQYYNGEERAKGNILERFSAQQFPDLHSELNLSSLELGDSALYFCASSSHQGTDTQYFGPGTRLTVL.

This chain uses TRBV19 with TRBJ2-3; D is perhaps TRBD2 (6 bases). Germline V gives CDR1 LNHDA, CDR2 SQIVND (reference sequence). V gave up 5 bases and J gave up 1 base, with 19 bases separating them. The CDR3 extends over 17 amino acids. As DNA, the CDR3 is TGTGCCAGTAGTCCCCTCCTTTTGGGGACTCGCACAGATACGCAGTATTTT. Residues: CASSPLLLGTRTDTQYF.

This rearrangement joins TRBV6-1 to TRBJ2-7; perhaps D is TRBD1 or TRBD2 (7 bases each). The CDR3 runs 14 residues. Germline assignment: CDR1 MNHNS and CDR2 SASEGT. V was clipped by 8 bases and J by 3 bases, with 17 bases between them. In DNA, the CDR3 is TGTGCCAGCTTTGGGAGGGGACAGCTCTACGAGCAGTACTTC. Protein product: CASFGRGQLYEQYF.

This chain uses TRBV4-1 with TRBJ1-3; D remains ambiguous. Germline CDR1 reads MGHRA; CDR2 reads YSYEKL. V was clipped by 0 bases and J by 0 bases, with 6 bases between them. CDR3 size: 15 residues. This chain's CDR3 is CASSQDLSSGNTIYF. CDR3 DNA: TGCGCCAGCAGCCAAGATTTGAGCTCTGGAAACACCATATATTTT.

This clonotype has only a few counts. Here the CDR3 DNA reads TGCAGTGCTTTTCGGGACAGGGTGACGGGCTACACCTTC. Translated: CSAFRDRVTGYTF. The J gene is TRBJ1-2, the V gene TRBV20-1; the match to TRBD1 covers 9 bases. Losses at the gene ends were 5 bases for V and 8 bases for J; bases not matched to a gene: 9. Germline V CDR1 and CDR2: DFQATT, SNEGSKA (reference sequence). This CDR3 is built from 13 residues.

In this sample, this clonotype turned up many times. This chain joins TRBV20-1 and TRBJ2-1; D might be TRBD1 (5 bases). This CDR3 has 14 residues. Germline V gene lookup returns CDR1 DFQATT and CDR2 SNEGSKA (reference sequence). The V and J ends lost 0 bases and 8 bases respectively, with 14 bases between them. CDR3 nucleotides: TGCAGTGCTAGAGATCGCCAAGGGGCGTATGAGCAGTTCTTC. This sequence encodes CSARDRQGAYEQFF.

This clonotype has ten or more counts. The V gene is TRBV28, the J gene TRBJ2-3; 7 bases match TRBD1. J lost 1 base, V lost 5 bases, and 0 bases had no gene match. Germline V CDR1 and CDR2: MDHEN, SYDVKM. CDR3 length: 13 residues. This CDR3 reads CASSGQGTDTQYF. CDR3 in DNA: TGTGCCAGCAGTGGACAGGGCACAGATACGCAGTATTTT. Drawing the rest from reference TRBV28 and TRBJ2-3, the complete variable domain is DVKVTQSSRYLVKRTGEKVFLECVQDMDHENMFWYRQDPGLGLRLIYFSYDVKMKEKGDIPEGYSVSREKKERFSLILESASTNQTSMYLCASSGQGTDTQYFGPGTRLTVL.